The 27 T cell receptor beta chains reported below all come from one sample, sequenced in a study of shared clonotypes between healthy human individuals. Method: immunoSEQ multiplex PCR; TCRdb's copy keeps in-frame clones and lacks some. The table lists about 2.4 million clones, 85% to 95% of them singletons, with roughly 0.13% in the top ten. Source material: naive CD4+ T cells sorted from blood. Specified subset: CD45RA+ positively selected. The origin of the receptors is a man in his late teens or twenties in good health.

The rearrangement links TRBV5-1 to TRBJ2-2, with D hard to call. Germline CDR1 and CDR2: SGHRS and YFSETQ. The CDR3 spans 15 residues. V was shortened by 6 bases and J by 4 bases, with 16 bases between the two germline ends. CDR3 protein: CASTKSGDPTGELFF. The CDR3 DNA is TGCGCCAGCACTAAGAGTGGCGACCCCACCGGGGAGCTGTTTTTT. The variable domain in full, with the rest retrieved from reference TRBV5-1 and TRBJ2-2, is KAGVTQTPRYLIKTRGQQVTLSCSPISGHRSVSWYQQTPGQGLQFLFEYFSETQRNKGNFPGRFSGRQFSNSRSEMNVSTLELGDSALYLCASTKSGDPTGELFFGEGSRLTVL.

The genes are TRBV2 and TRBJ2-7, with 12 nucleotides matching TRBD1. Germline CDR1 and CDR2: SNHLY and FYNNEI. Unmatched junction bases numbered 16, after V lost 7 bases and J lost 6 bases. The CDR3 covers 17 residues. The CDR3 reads CASTPASPGQGAPEQYF. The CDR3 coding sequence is TGTGCCAGCACACCCGCCTCTCCGGGACAGGGGGCCCCCGAGCAGTACTTC. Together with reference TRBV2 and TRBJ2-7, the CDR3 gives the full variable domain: EPEVTQTPSHQVTQMGQEVILRCVPISNHLYFYWYRQILGQKVEFLVSFYNNEISEKSEIFDDQFSVERPDGSNFTLKIRSTKLEDSAMYFCASTPASPGQGAPEQYFGPGTRLTVT.

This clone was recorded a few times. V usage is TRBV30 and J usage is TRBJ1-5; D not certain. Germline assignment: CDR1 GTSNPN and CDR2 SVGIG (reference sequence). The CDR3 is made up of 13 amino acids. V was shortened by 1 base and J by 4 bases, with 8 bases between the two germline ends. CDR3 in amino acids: CAWSADTNQPQHF. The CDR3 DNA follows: TGTGCCTGGAGTGCAGACACTAATCAGCCCCAGCATTTT.

CDR3 sequence: CASSLLEESPLHF. The CDR3 bases are TGTGCCAGCAGTTTATTGGAGGAGTCACCCCTCCACTTT. The V call is TRBV27, the J call TRBJ1-6; no definite D call. The germline V gene has CDR1 MNHEY and CDR2 SMNVEV (reference sequence). The CDR3 length is 13 residues. Trimming pared 1 base from V and 10 bases from J, leaving 8 bases between.

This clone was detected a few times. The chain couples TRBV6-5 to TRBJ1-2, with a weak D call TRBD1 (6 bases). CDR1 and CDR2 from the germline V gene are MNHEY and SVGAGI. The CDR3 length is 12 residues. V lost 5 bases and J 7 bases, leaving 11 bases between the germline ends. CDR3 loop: CASSHKTGGYTF. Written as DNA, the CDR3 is TGTGCCAGCAGTCACAAGACAGGTGGCTACACCTTC.

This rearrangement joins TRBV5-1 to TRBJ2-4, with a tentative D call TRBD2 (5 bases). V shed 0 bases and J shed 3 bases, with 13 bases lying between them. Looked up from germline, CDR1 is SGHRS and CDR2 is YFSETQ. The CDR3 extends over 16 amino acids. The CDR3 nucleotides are TGCGCCAGCAGCTTGGATCCGGAGAGGGTCAAAAACATTCAGTACTTC. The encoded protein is CASSLDPERVKNIQYF.

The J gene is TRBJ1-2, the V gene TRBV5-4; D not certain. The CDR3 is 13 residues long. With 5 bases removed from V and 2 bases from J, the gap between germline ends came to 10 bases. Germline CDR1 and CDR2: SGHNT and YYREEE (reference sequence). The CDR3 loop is CASSPKDNYGYTF. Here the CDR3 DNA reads TGTGCCAGCAGTCCGAAGGACAACTATGGCTACACCTTC. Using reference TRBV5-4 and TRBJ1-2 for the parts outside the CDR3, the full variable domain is ETGVTQSPTHLIKTRGQQVTLRCSSQSGHNTVSWYQQALGQGPQFIFQYYREEENGRGNFPPRFSGLQFPNYSSELNVNALELDDSALYLCASSPKDNYGYTFGSGTRLTVV.

The DNA of the CDR3 is TGTGCCAGCAGACGTAGGGGACTAGCGGGACTCAGCTCCTACAATGAGCAGTTCTTC. Its translation: CASRRRGLAGLSSYNEQFF. The rearrangement uses TRBV27 and TRBJ2-1, with 13 bases fitting TRBD2. Germline values: CDR1 MNHEY, CDR2 SMNVEV (reference sequence). The junction had 11 bases not matched to a gene; V was cut back by 6 bases and J by 0 bases. This CDR3 has 19 residues.

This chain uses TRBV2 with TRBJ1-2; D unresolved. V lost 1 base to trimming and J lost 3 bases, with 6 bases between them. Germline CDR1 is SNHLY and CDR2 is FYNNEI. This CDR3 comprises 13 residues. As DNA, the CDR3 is TGTGCCAGCAGTGAAGGAGTCGACTATGGCTACACCTTC. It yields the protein CASSEGVDYGYTF.

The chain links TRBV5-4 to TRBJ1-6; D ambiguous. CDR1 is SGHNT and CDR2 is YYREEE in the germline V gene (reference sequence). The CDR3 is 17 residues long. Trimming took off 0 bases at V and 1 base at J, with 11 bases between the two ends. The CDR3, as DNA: TGTGCCAGCAGCTTGGCGGCCGTCGGGTCCTATAATTCACCCCTCCACTTT. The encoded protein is CASSLAAVGSYNSPLHF.

The DNA of the CDR3 is TGTGCCAGCAGCTCCCCCAGGAGTGATACGCAGTATTTT. This codes for CASSSPRSDTQYF. The rearrangement links TRBV28 to TRBJ2-3; no definite D call. Germline CDR1 reads MDHEN; CDR2 reads SYDVKM. CDR3 size: 13 residues. Trimming left V 6 bases short and J 6 bases short, with 13 bases between. The full variable domain, rest sourced from reference TRBV28 and TRBJ2-3, is DVKVTQSSRYLVKRTGEKVFLECVQDMDHENMFWYRQDPGLGLRLIYFSYDVKMKEKGDIPEGYSVSREKKERFSLILESASTNQTSMYLCASSSPRSDTQYFGPGTRLTVL.

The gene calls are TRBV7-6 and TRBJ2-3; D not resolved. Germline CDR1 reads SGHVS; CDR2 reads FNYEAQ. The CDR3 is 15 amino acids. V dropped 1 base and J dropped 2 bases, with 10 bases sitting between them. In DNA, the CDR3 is TGTGCCAGCAGCTTAGACAACAGAAACACAGATACGCAGTATTTT. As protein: CASSLDNRNTDTQYF.

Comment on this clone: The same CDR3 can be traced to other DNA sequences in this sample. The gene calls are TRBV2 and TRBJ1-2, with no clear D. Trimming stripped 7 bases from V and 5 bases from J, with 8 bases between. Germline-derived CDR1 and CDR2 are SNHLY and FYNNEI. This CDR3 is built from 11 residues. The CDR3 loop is CASTADYGYTF. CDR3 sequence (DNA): TGTGCCAGCACGGCTGATTATGGCTACACCTTC.

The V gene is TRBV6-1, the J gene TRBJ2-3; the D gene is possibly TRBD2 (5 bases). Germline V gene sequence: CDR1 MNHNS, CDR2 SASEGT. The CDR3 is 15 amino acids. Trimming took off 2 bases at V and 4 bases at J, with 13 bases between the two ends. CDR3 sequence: CASSETPGESDTQYF. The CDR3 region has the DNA TGTGCCAGCAGTGAAACCCCCGGGGAATCAGATACGCAGTATTTT.

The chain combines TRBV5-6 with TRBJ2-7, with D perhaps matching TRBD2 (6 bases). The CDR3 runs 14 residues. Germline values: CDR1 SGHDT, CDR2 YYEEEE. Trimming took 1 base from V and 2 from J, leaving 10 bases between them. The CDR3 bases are TGTGCCAGCAGCTTGCGCGGGATGGCCTACGAGCAGTACTTC. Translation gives CASSLRGMAYEQYF.

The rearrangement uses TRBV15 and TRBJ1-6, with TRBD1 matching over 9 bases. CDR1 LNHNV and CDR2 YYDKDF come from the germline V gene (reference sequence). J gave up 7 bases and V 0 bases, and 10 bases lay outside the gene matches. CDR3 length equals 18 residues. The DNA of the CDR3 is TGTGCCACCAGCAGAGATCCCTACACAGGACAGGGGAATTCACCCCTCCACTTT. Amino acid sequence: CATSRDPYTGQGNSPLHF.

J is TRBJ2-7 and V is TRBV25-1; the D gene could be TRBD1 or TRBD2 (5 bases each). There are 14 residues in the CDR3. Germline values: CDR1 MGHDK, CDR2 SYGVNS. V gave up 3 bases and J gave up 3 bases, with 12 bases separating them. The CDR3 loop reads CASSDGGTLYEQYF. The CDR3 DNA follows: TGTGCCAGCAGTGATGGGGGAACTCTCTACGAGCAGTACTTC.

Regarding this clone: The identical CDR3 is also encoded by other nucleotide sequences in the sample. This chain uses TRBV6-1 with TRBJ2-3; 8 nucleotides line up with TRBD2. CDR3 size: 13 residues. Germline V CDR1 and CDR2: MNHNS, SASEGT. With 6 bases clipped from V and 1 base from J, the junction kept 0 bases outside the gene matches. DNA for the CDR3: TGTGCCAGCAGGCGGGGGGGCACAGATACGCAGTATTTT. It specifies CASRRGGTDTQYF.

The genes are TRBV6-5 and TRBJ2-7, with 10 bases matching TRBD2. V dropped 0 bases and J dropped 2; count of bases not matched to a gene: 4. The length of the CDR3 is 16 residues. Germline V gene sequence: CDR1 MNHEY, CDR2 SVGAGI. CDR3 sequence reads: CASSYSQLAGAYEQYF. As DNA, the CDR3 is TGTGCCAGCAGTTACTCCCAGCTAGCGGGAGCCTACGAGCAGTACTTC.

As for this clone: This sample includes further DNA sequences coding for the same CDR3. In DNA, the CDR3 is TGCGCCAGCAGCTTGGGTCTAGCGGATAGCACAGATACGCAGTATTTT. It yields the protein CASSLGLADSTDTQYF. V gene TRBV5-1 combines with J gene TRBJ2-3; TRBD2 agrees at 7 bases. The CDR3 sequence is 16 residues long. V lost 0 bases and J lost 0; bases outside the gene matches: 4. CDR1 and CDR2 (germline): SGHRS, YFSETQ.

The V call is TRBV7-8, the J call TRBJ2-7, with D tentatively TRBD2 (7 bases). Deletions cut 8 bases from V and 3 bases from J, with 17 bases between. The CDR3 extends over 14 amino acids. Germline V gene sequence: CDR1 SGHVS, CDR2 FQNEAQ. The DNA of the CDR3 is TGTGCCAGCTCCTCTACGGGGGGCGTCTACGAGCAGTACTTC. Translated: CASSSTGGVYEQYF. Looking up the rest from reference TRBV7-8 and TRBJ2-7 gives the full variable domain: GAGVSQSPRYKVAKRGQDVALRCDPISGHVSLFWYQQALGQGPEFLTYFQNEAQLDKSGLPSDRFFAERPEGSVSTLKIQRTQQEDSAVYLCASSSTGGVYEQYFGPGTRLTVT.

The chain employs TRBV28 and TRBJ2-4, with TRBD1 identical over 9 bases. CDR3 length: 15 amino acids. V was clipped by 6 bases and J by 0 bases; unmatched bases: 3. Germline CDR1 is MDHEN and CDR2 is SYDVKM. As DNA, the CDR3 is TGTGCCAGCAGCCACAGGGGGCAAGCCAAAAACATTCAGTACTTC. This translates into CASSHRGQAKNIQYF.

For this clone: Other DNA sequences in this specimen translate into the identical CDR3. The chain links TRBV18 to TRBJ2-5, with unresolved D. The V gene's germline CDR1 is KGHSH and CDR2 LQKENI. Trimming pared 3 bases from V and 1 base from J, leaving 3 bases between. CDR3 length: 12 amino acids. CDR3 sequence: CASSPSQETQYF. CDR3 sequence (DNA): TGTGCCAGCTCACCTAGCCAAGAGACCCAGTACTTC.

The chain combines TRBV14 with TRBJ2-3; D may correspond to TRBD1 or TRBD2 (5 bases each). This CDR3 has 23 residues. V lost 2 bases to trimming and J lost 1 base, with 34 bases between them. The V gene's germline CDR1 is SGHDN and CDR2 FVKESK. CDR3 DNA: TGTGCCAGCAGCCAAATGCGAGGTCGGGGAGAGGGGAGCATGGATGTCCGCACAGATACGCAGTATTTT. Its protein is CASSQMRGRGEGSMDVRTDTQYF.

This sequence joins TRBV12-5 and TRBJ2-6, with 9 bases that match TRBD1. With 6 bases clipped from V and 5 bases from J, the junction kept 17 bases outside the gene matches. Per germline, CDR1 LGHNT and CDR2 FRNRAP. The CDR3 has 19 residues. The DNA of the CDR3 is TGTGCTAGTGGCCGTAACTCCGGGACAGGGAATAGGTGGGCCAACGTCCTGACTTTC. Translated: CASGRNSGTGNRWANVLTF.

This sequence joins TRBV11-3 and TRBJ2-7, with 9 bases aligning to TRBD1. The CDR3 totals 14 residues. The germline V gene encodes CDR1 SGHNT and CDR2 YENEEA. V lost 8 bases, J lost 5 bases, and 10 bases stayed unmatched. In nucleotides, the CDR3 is TGTGCCAGCTCCCCGGGACAGGGAAGAAACGAGCAGTACTTC. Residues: CASSPGQGRNEQYF.

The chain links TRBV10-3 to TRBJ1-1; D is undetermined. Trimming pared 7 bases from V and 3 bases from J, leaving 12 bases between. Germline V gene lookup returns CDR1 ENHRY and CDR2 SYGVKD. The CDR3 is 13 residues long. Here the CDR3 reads CAIMGGQDTEAFF. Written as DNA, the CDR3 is TGTGCCATCATGGGAGGGCAGGACACTGAAGCTTTCTTT.